What follows describes a single TCR beta chain. This specimen comes from a study of T cell changes during pregnancy in multiple sclerosis. Assay: immunoSEQ multiplex PCR; the TCRdb copy retains only in-frame clones and omits some. The sample consists of some 59,000 clones, roughly 93% of them appearing once. The junction had 10 bases not matched to a gene; V was cut back by 4 bases and J by 3 bases. The CDR3 contains 16 residues. Germline CDR1 SGHTS, CDR2 YDEGEE. This chain connects TRBV5-8 to TRBJ1-1; 9 bases are shared with TRBD1. The sequence came from a female donor with multiple sclerosis, enrolled in a pregnancy study. The sequences come from peripheral blood, collected in the second trimester of pregnancy. The CDR3 nucleotides read TGTGCCAGCAGCCATGACAGGGGGAGACGAGACACTGAAGCTTTCTTT. Residues: CASSHDRGRRDTEAFF.